This T cell receptor beta chain was captured by sequencing in a study of T cell changes during pregnancy in multiple sclerosis. Assay: immunoSEQ multiplex PCR; the TCRdb copy retains only in-frame clones and omits some. The sample shows approximately 43,000 clones, 90% of them seen only once. V lost 4 bases, J lost 11 bases, and 11 bases lay in between. This CDR3 is built from 11 residues. From germline, CDR1 is SGHDN and CDR2 FVKESK. The source was CD8+ T cells from peripheral blood mononuclear cells, collected in the first trimester of pregnancy. The clonotype was recovered from a female donor with multiple sclerosis, enrolled in a pregnancy study. This chain connects TRBV14 to TRBJ1-1; D perhaps matches TRBD1 (6 bases). The CDR3 spells CASSPGTLAFF. Here the CDR3 DNA reads TGTGCCAGCAGCCCCGGGACACTGGCTTTCTTT. Full variable domain (remainder filled in from reference TRBV14 and TRBJ1-1): EAGVTQFPSHSVIEKGQTVTLRCDPISGHDNLYWYRRVMGKEIKFLLHFVKESKQDESGMPNNRFLAERTGGTYSTLKVQPAELEDSGVYFCASSPGTLAFFGQGTRLTVV.